This record covers a single T cell receptor (beta chain). Profiling relied on immunoSEQ multiplex PCR, and the TCRdb table lists in-frame clones only, not all of them. The table records about 700,000 clones, under 95% of them present only once. The sample comes from a study of shared clonotypes between healthy human individuals. Selected positively for CCR7 and CD45RO-negative, naive CD8 cells excluded terminally differentiated effector memory CD45RA+ cells. Sequenced: naive CD8+ T cells sorted from blood. The TCR was taken from a man aged 30 to 45 in good health.

Here the CDR3 reads CASNPLTSGTAYEQYF. The CDR3 DNA reads TGCGCCAGCAACCCTTTGACTAGCGGAACCGCCTACGAGCAGTACTTC. The chain carries TRBV5-1 and TRBJ2-7, with 9 bases that match TRBD2. The ends lost 6 bases at V and 2 bases at J; junction bases unmatched: 12. CDR3 size: 16 residues. CDR1 and CDR2 (germline): SGHRS, YFSETQ.